What follows are 14 T cell receptor beta chains derived from one specimen sequenced in a study of T-cell reconstitution after alpha-beta-depleted transplantation in children (TCRdb year 2016). The receptor library was made with PCR. Sequencing took place on an Illumina HiSeq 2500. To normalize quantification of the TCRbeta repertoire, the TCR libraries were built with molecular barcoding that relied on unique molecular identifiers. TCRdb trimmed the raw reads at Q25, called clones with MiXCR and kept productive beta chains. One record per CDR3 amino acid sequence lists the most common genes and DNA. This sample is represented by about a million distinct CDR3 sequences; less than 30% of them were singletons. Roughly 31% of the sample is held by the ten biggest clonotypes. The sample's treatment or condition label, in plain terms: allogeneic hematopoietic cell transplantation with graft depleted of TCRalphabeta T cells and CD19 B cells.

The sequences come from PBMCs, mostly from graft donor cells, collected 360 days after TCRalphabeta/CD19-depleted stem cell transplant. Receptor source: a boy less than two years old who had a stem cell transplant for SCID, so the T cells may come from the graft donor.

The chain uses TRBV19 and TRBJ2-1, with a possible D match to TRBD2 (6 bases). The ends were cut back, 1 base at V and 6 bases at J, with 10 bases in the middle. CDR1 and CDR2 (germline): LNHDA, SQIVND (reference sequence). The length of the CDR3 is 14 residues. The CDR3 region has the DNA TGTGCCAGTAGTATAGGCCGGGGGATCAATGAGCAGTTCTTC. Protein: CASSIGRGINEQFF.

The CDR3 spells CASSLAHLGRQETQYF. The CDR3 DNA sequence: TGTGCCAGCAGTTTAGCCCACCTCGGCCGGCAAGAGACCCAGTACTTC. The chain links TRBV12-3 or TRBV12-4 to TRBJ2-5, with unresolved D. V was clipped by 0 bases and J by 2 bases, with 13 bases between them. This CDR3 comprises 16 residues.

As for this clonotype: Germline and junction disagree at one end, which may indicate a read error. The rearrangement uses TRBV20-1 and TRBJ2-7, with 9 nucleotides matching TRBD1. Germline lookup yields CDR1 DFQATT and CDR2 SNEGSKA (reference sequence). This CDR3 is built from 11 residues. CDR3 region: CLGQGTYEQYF. The CDR3 bases are TGTCTGGGACAGGGAACCTACGAGCAGTACTTC.

V usage is TRBV29-1 and J usage is TRBJ2-3; 13 bases match TRBD2. CDR1 and CDR2 from the germline V gene are SQVTM and ANQGSEA. The CDR3 spans 14 residues. V was pared by 5 bases and J by 5 bases, with 4 bases of the junction left unmatched. The CDR3 nucleotides are TGCAGCGTTACTAGCGGGGGGGCAGGAGATACGCAGTATTTT. This sequence encodes CSVTSGGAGDTQYF.

The rearrangement joins TRBV24-1 to TRBJ2-7; D perhaps matches TRBD1 (5 bases). Germline V gives CDR1 KGHDR, CDR2 SFDVKD. This CDR3 region has 12 residues. V lost 3 bases and J lost 6, with 8 bases in between. The CDR3 DNA reads TGTGCCACCAGTGATGGAAGGGGCGAGCAGTACTTC. Translation: CATSDGRGEQYF.

This clonotype occurred a few times. This chain uses TRBV20-1 with TRBJ1-2; unclear D gene. Germline loops: CDR1 DFQATT, CDR2 SNEGSKA (reference sequence). V was pared by 4 bases and J by 4 bases, with 4 bases between. This CDR3 comprises 10 residues. The CDR3 loop is CSAKFYGYTF. Written as DNA, the CDR3 is TGCAGTGCTAAATTCTATGGCTACACCTTC.

V usage is TRBV4-1 and J usage is TRBJ2-7; 9 bases match TRBD1. V lost 3 bases, J lost 5 bases, and 14 bases stayed unmatched. Germline-derived CDR1 and CDR2 are MGHRA and YSYEKL. The CDR3 covers 17 residues. Written as DNA, the CDR3 is TGCGCCAGCAGCCACTGGCTGGGACAGGGAGAGTCCAACGAGCAGTACTTC. Translation: CASSHWLGQGESNEQYF.

This clonotype was recorded once. The chain has TRBV28 and TRBJ2-5; 9 bases align to TRBD2. The CDR3 covers 15 residues. V gave up 4 bases and J gave up 2 bases; unmatched junction bases: 5. The germline V gene has CDR1 MDHEN and CDR2 SYDVKM. The CDR3, as DNA: TGTGCCAGCAGTTATGGCGGGGGGGATCAAGAGACCCAGTACTTC. Translating gives CASSYGGGDQETQYF.

The chain employs TRBV20-1 and TRBJ2-1; no reliable D call. Germline lookup yields CDR1 DFQATT and CDR2 SNEGSKA (reference sequence). The CDR3 spans 12 residues. Trimming removed 3 bases from V and 10 bases from J, with 13 bases in between. The CDR3 region has the DNA TGCAGTGCTAGGAAGACATCTAGGGAGCAGTTCTTC. Encoded protein: CSARKTSREQFF.

The rearrangement uses TRBV5-1 and TRBJ2-1; TRBD2 aligns across 7 bases. From germline, CDR1 is SGHRS and CDR2 YFSETQ. V trimming: 7 bases; J trimming: 6 bases; junction bases outside the gene matches: 10. This CDR3 has 14 amino acids. The CDR3 region is CASALGGRGNEQFF. CDR3 DNA sequence: TGCGCCAGCGCCCTGGGAGGGCGGGGCAATGAGCAGTTCTTC.

This clonotype has a handful of counts. The rearrangement joins TRBV9 to TRBJ2-7, with TRBD2 matching 8 bases. V dropped 1 base and J dropped 5; count of bases not matched to a gene: 8. This CDR3 spans 15 amino acids. Germline values: CDR1 SGDLS, CDR2 YYNGEE. CDR3 sequence: CASSVKGREGDEQYF. The CDR3 bases are TGTGCCAGCAGCGTAAAAGGCCGGGAGGGGGACGAGCAGTACTTC. Drawing the rest from reference TRBV9 and TRBJ2-7, the complete variable domain is DSGVTQTPKHLITATGQRVTLRCSPRSGDLSVYWYQQSLDQGLQFLIQYYNGEERAKGNILERFSAQQFPDLHSELNLSSLELGDSALYFCASSVKGREGDEQYFGPGTRLTVT.

The chain uses TRBV9 and TRBJ2-3, with unresolved D. Germline CDR1 is SGDLS and CDR2 is YYNGEE. Trimming removed 0 bases at V and 0 bases at J, with 8 bases between. CDR3 length equals 15 residues. The CDR3 sequence: CASSVETLSTDTQYF. Here the CDR3 DNA reads TGTGCCAGCAGCGTAGAAACTTTGAGCACAGATACGCAGTATTTT. Full variable domain (missing parts from reference TRBV9 and TRBJ2-3): DSGVTQTPKHLITATGQRVTLRCSPRSGDLSVYWYQQSLDQGLQFLIQYYNGEERAKGNILERFSAQQFPDLHSELNLSSLELGDSALYFCASSVETLSTDTQYFGPGTRLTVL.

J is TRBJ2-5 and V is TRBV28; no definite D call. This CDR3 has 15 residues. Trimming stripped 7 bases from V and 1 base from J, with 16 bases between. Germline values: CDR1 MDHEN, CDR2 SYDVKM. In DNA form, the CDR3 reads TGTGCCAGCACTAACCGGGCTTACCTCCAAGAGACCCAGTACTTC. Translated: CASTNRAYLQETQYF.

The V gene is TRBV12-3 or TRBV12-4, the J gene TRBJ1-1, with TRBD1 as a possible D gene (6 bases). The CDR3 runs to 15 residues. V was trimmed by 5 bases and J by 0 bases, leaving 13 bases between them. The CDR3 coding sequence is TGTGCCAGCAGTCCTCTGGGGACACTGAACACTGAAGCTTTCTTT. Translating it yields CASSPLGTLNTEAFF.